The TCR beta chain under discussion was sequenced for a study of cytomegalovirus exposure and HLA in healthy donors. Both 60 Vbeta primers and 13 Jbeta primers went into the PCR. Libraries were prepared by immunoSEQ multiplex PCR; TCRdb keeps only in-frame clonotypes and omits some of them. The sample contains tens of thousands of clones, roughly 67% of which appear only once. This clonotype was obtained from a woman aged 45-59 years in good health and CMV-seropositive. Source material: PBMCs.

CDR3 DNA sequence: TGTGCCAGCAGCCTGAGACAGGGGGACGAGCAGTACTTC. This sequence encodes CASSLRQGDEQYF. The V gene is TRBV7-7, the J gene TRBJ2-7, with 9 bases fitting TRBD1. Germline CDR1 is SSHAT and CDR2 is FNYEAQ (reference sequence). The length of the CDR3 is 13 residues. J gave up 5 bases and V 5 bases, and 4 bases lay outside the gene matches.